This passage covers 19 T cell receptor beta chains from one sample sequenced in a study of blood T cell repertoires in COVID-19. Generated by immunoSEQ multiplex PCR, the TCRdb table keeps only in-frame clones and is missing some. This table has 250,000 to 350,000 clones, 65% to 85% appearing once. Sequenced material: peripheral blood. The receptors derive from a human donor with COVID-19, enrolled during active disease. The donor label of this sample is uncertain.

This chain joins TRBV5-4 and TRBJ2-1; tentative D call: TRBD2 (6 bases). Between the trimmed V and J ends, which lost 4 bases and 8 bases, there was a span of 16 bases. The CDR3 loop spans 14 amino acids. CDR1 is SGHNT, CDR2 YYREEE, per germline (reference sequence). The CDR3 loop reads CASSVPPGGDEQFF. In DNA form, the CDR3 reads TGTGCCAGCAGCGTGCCCCCCGGGGGTGATGAGCAGTTCTTC.

V and J are TRBV28 and TRBJ1-2; TRBD1 agrees at 10 bases. Unmatched junction bases numbered 6, after V lost 5 bases and J lost 3 bases. In germline, CDR1 is MDHEN, CDR2 SYDVKM. CDR3 length equals 15 residues. Here the CDR3 DNA reads TGTGCCAGCAGTGTGACAGGGGGCGGCGACTATGGCTACACCTTC. Translation gives CASSVTGGGDYGYTF.

The chain is built from TRBV19 and TRBJ1-1; D unresolved. Germline V gene lookup returns CDR1 LNHDA and CDR2 SQIVND (reference sequence). This CDR3 is built from 15 residues. Trimming took 5 bases from V and 5 from J, leaving 18 bases between them. CDR3 in amino acids: CASSPLQDLGTEAFF. Written as DNA, the CDR3 is TGTGCCAGTAGTCCTTTACAAGACCTCGGGACTGAAGCTTTCTTT.

J is TRBJ1-5 and V is TRBV5-6; 10 bases line up with TRBD1. There are 15 residues in the CDR3. Germline-derived CDR1 and CDR2 are SGHDT and YYEEEE. Trimming at V came to 3 bases and at J to 5 bases, leaving 5 bases not matched to a gene. This chain's CDR3 is CASSSGQGEDQPQHF. As DNA, the CDR3 is TGTGCCAGCAGCTCTGGACAGGGGGAAGATCAGCCCCAGCATTTT.

The gene calls are TRBV12-5 and TRBJ1-2, with D possibly being TRBD1 (5 bases). CDR3 length equals 20 residues. V was pared by 1 base and J by 3 bases, with 27 bases between. Germline V lookup: CDR1 LGHNT, CDR2 FRNRAP. CDR3 sequence reads: CASGLDPLLGADGSDYGYTF. The CDR3, as DNA: TGTGCTAGTGGTTTGGACCCACTATTAGGGGCAGACGGGTCGGACTATGGCTACACCTTC.

The rearrangement joins TRBV11-1 to TRBJ2-7, with D tentatively TRBD1 (5 bases). Trimming shortened V by 0 bases and J by 4 bases, and 10 bases separated the two germline ends. The CDR3 runs to 14 residues. Germline CDR1 and CDR2: SGHAT and FQDESV (reference sequence). Here the CDR3 DNA reads TGTGCCAGCAGCTTAGCGCAAAAGGGGTACGAGCAGTACTTC. Protein product: CASSLAQKGYEQYF.

This chain joins TRBV5-1 and TRBJ2-1; 13 bases match TRBD2. The V and J ends lost 4 bases and 0 bases, in that order; junction bases with no gene match: 10. The CDR3 spans 19 residues. Germline loops: CDR1 SGHRS, CDR2 YFSETQ. Here the CDR3 reads CASSRGLAGPAGSYNEQFF. CDR3 nucleotide sequence: TGCGCCAGCAGCCGGGGACTAGCGGGACCCGCTGGCTCCTACAATGAGCAGTTCTTC.

This clone was observed a handful of times. V gene TRBV28 combines with J gene TRBJ2-7; D is perhaps TRBD1 (5 bases). V dropped 6 bases and J dropped 3 bases, with 12 bases sitting between them. CDR1 MDHEN and CDR2 SYDVKM come from the germline V gene. The CDR3 covers 13 residues. The CDR3 spells CASRSTGGYEQYF. CDR3 DNA sequence: TGTGCCAGCAGATCAACAGGTGGCTACGAGCAGTACTTC.

The chain uses TRBV4-2 and TRBJ2-1; perhaps TRBD2 as D (5 bases). The CDR3 contains 15 residues. Trimming cost V 0 bases and J 0 bases, with 6 bases left between them. CDR1 and CDR2 (germline): LGHNA, YNFKEQ. For the CDR3, the DNA is TGTGCCAGCAGCCAAGAGAGGGACTCCTACAATGAGCAGTTCTTC. Translation: CASSQERDSYNEQFF.

The chain couples TRBV25-1 to TRBJ1-1, with TRBD1 as a possible D gene (6 bases). CDR1 is MGHDK and CDR2 is SYGVNS in the germline V gene. V was pared by 0 bases and J by 8 bases, with 19 bases between. The CDR3 is 16 residues long. CDR3 amino acids: CASSEYPPRGKGEAFF. The CDR3 DNA reads as TGTGCCAGCAGTGAATATCCCCCCAGGGGAAAAGGGGAAGCTTTCTTT.

The V gene is TRBV19, the J gene TRBJ2-7; 9 nucleotides agree with TRBD1. The CDR3 sequence is 15 residues long. V lost 5 bases and J lost 4; bases outside the gene matches: 9. Germline CDR1 is LNHDA and CDR2 is SQIVND (reference sequence). The CDR3 nucleotides read TGTGCCAGTAGTCTGTCGGGACAGGGTCGTTACGAGCAGTACTTC. This gives the protein CASSLSGQGRYEQYF.

The CDR3 spells CAWSVFSDSFSNQPQHF. The CDR3, as DNA: TGTGCCTGGAGTGTTTTTTCCGACAGTTTTAGCAATCAGCCCCAGCATTTT. The rearrangement links TRBV30 to TRBJ1-5; D may be TRBD1 (5 bases). CDR3 length: 17 residues. Looked up from germline, CDR1 is GTSNPN and CDR2 is SVGIG (reference sequence). Trimming cost V 0 bases and J 0 bases, with 15 bases left between them.

DNA for the CDR3: TGCGCCAGCAGCTTGAAGACGGGAACTAGCACAGATACGCAGTATTTT. Residues: CASSLKTGTSTDTQYF. The V gene is TRBV5-1, the J gene TRBJ2-3, with D maybe TRBD2 (5 bases). Germline CDR1 is SGHRS and CDR2 is YFSETQ. V dropped 1 base and J dropped 0 bases, with 12 bases sitting between them. This CDR3 is built from 16 residues.

The chain's CDR3 is CASSLHANTGELFF. The CDR3 DNA follows: TGTGCCAGCAGCTTACATGCGAACACCGGGGAGCTGTTTTTT. The chain carries TRBV7-2 and TRBJ2-2; D is undetermined. Trimming took 2 bases from V and 0 from J, leaving 4 bases between them. The CDR3 consists of 14 residues. The V gene's germline CDR1 is SGHTA and CDR2 FQGNSA.

This chain uses TRBV24-1 with TRBJ2-5, with TRBD2 matching 7 bases. J lost 2 bases, V lost 10 bases, and 6 bases had no gene match. This CDR3 has 13 residues. CDR1 is KGHDR, CDR2 SFDVKD, per germline. The DNA for the CDR3 is TGTGCCACGGCTAGCGGCCCTCAAGAGACCCAGTACTTC. Translation: CATASGPQETQYF.

The V call is TRBV19, the J call TRBJ1-6; 7 bases are a match to TRBD1. V was clipped by 4 bases and J by 6 bases; unmatched bases: 6. The germline gives CDR1 LNHDA, CDR2 SQIVND (reference sequence). CDR3 length: 15 residues. The CDR3 coding sequence is TGTGCCAGTAGTAAGACACAGGGGCTTAATTCACCCCTCCACTTT. This codes for CASSKTQGLNSPLHF.

V gene TRBV19 combines with J gene TRBJ2-1; D is perhaps TRBD1 (5 bases). The CDR3 loop spans 19 amino acids. In germline, CDR1 is LNHDA, CDR2 SQIVND (reference sequence). V was shortened by 3 bases and J by 6 bases, with 27 bases between the two germline ends. CDR3 residues: CASSILPGQGSGKTNEQFF. CDR3 coding DNA: TGTGCCAGTAGTATTCTCCCAGGACAAGGTTCAGGAAAGACCAATGAGCAGTTCTTC.

This clone has only one observation. The chain couples TRBV10-3 to TRBJ1-2; the D is unclear. The CDR3 has 12 amino acids. CDR1 and CDR2 (germline): ENHRY, SYGVKD. V lost 6 bases to trimming and J lost 8 bases, with 13 bases between them. In DNA form, the CDR3 reads TGTGCCATCAGCTTGGAGCCCAGCGGCTACACCTTC. Encoded protein: CAISLEPSGYTF.

In DNA form, the CDR3 reads TGTGCCAGCAGTTTATTTGGGGGAGTTAGGGGACACTACGAGCAGTACTTC. Translated: CASSLFGGVRGHYEQYF. The chain recombines TRBV27 with TRBJ2-7; tentatively, D is TRBD1 (6 bases). V lost 1 base, J lost 3 bases, and 19 bases lay in between. Germline-derived CDR1 and CDR2 are MNHEY and SMNVEV (reference sequence). The CDR3 totals 17 residues.